The rows below give T cell receptor beta chains drawn from one sample of a study of human T cells and chemical hapten exposure. MiXCR, applied by TCRdb to the RACE reads, yields one record per CDR3 protein. The sample yields approximately 260,000 distinct CDR3 sequences, around 7% seen once. Specimen: whole blood, collected in connection with sensitization to the hapten diphenylcyclopropenone (DPC). The receptors derive from a man aged 18-30 years with alopecia areata. Some clones in this sample may be carry-over from other donors' samples. CDR3s include the opening cysteine and the closing phenylalanine or tryptophan. Fields, in order: CDR3 DNA, CDR3 protein, V gene, J gene, D gene, clone size. A D gene is named only where the DNA matches it firmly. Size values are once, few and many counts, or a class for expanded clones, and some rows have none.

CDR3nt: TGCGCCAGCAGCCAAGTTATAGCGGGGGTGGGCGATACGCAGTATTTT
CDR3aa: CASSQVIAGVGDTQYF
v_gene: TRBV4-3
j_gene: TRBJ2-3
d_gene: TRBD2
abundance: many

CDR3nt: TGCGCCAGCAATGCAGGGACGGGTGAGCAGTACTTC
CDR3aa: CASNAGTGEQYF
v_gene: TRBV5-1
j_gene: TRBJ2-7
d_gene: -
abundance: few

CDR3nt: TGCGCCAGCAGGGTAGGGCCCGGTTCCTACGAGCAGTACTTC
CDR3aa: CASRVGPGSYEQYF
v_gene: TRBV5-1
j_gene: TRBJ2-7
d_gene: -
abundance: -

CDR3nt: TGTGCCAGCACCGTGACTAGTGGAACCACAGATACGCAGTATTTT
CDR3aa: CASTVTSGTTDTQYF
v_gene: TRBV6-5
j_gene: TRBJ2-3
d_gene: -
abundance: few

CDR3nt: TGTGCCAGCAGCGTTCAGACAGGGGACGCAGATACGCAGTATTTT
CDR3aa: CASSVQTGDADTQYF
v_gene: TRBV9
j_gene: TRBJ2-3
d_gene: TRBD1
abundance: -

CDR3nt: TGTGCCAGCAGCTCCGGGACAGGGGGATTAGAGACCCAGTACTTC
CDR3aa: CASSSGTGGLETQYF
v_gene: TRBV11-2
j_gene: TRBJ2-5
d_gene: TRBD1
abundance: few

CDR3nt: TGTGCCAGCAGCCATCAGACAGGGGTCCGACAGCCCCAGCATTTT
CDR3aa: CASSHQTGVRQPQHF
v_gene: TRBV3-1
j_gene: TRBJ1-5
d_gene: TRBD1
abundance: -

CDR3nt: TGTGCCAGCAGTCGTGGACTAGCGGGGTACAATGAGCAGTTCTTC
CDR3aa: CASSRGLAGYNEQFF
v_gene: TRBV6-6
j_gene: TRBJ2-1
d_gene: TRBD2
abundance: -

CDR3nt: TGTGCCAGCAGTGAATCCGTGACAGGGTATGGCTACACCTTC
CDR3aa: CASSESVTGYGYTF
v_gene: TRBV25-1
j_gene: TRBJ1-2
d_gene: TRBD1
abundance: -

CDR3nt: TGCAGCGTTTTTGTTAAGAACACTGAAGCTTTCTTT
CDR3aa: CSVFVKNTEAFF
v_gene: TRBV29-1
j_gene: TRBJ1-1
d_gene: -
abundance: -

CDR3nt: TGCAGTGCTAGAAGACCGGGACTAGCGGTACGTGACAATGAGCAGTTCTTC
CDR3aa: CSARRPGLAVRDNEQFF
v_gene: TRBV20-1
j_gene: TRBJ2-1
d_gene: TRBD2
abundance: -

CDR3nt: TGTGCCAGCACAACCACAGATACGCAGTATTTT
CDR3aa: CASTTTDTQYF
v_gene: TRBV28
j_gene: TRBJ2-3
d_gene: -
abundance: -

CDR3nt: TGTGCCATCAGTGAAACAGAATCGCAAGAGACCCAGTGCTTC
CDR3aa: CAISETESQETQCF
v_gene: TRBV10-3
j_gene: TRBJ2-5
d_gene: -
abundance: -

CDR3nt: TGTGCCAGCAGCGCACGGGGCCACATCTATGGCTACACCTTC
CDR3aa: CASSARGHIYGYTF
v_gene: TRBV14
j_gene: TRBJ1-2
d_gene: -
abundance: few

CDR3nt: TGTGCCAGCAGGGCCACAGGAAACAACCGGGAGACCCAGTACTTC
CDR3aa: CASRATGNNRETQYF
v_gene: TRBV6-5
j_gene: TRBJ2-5
d_gene: -
abundance: -

CDR3nt: TGCAGTGCTTCCGCCCCGGTTGACACAGATACGCAGTATTTT
CDR3aa: CSASAPVDTDTQYF
v_gene: TRBV20-1
j_gene: TRBJ2-3
d_gene: -
abundance: -

CDR3nt: TGTGCCAGCAGTCAGCCTAGTTATTACAATGAGCAGTTCTTC
CDR3aa: CASSQPSYYNEQFF
v_gene: TRBV28
j_gene: TRBJ2-1
d_gene: -
abundance: -

CDR3nt: TGTGCCAGCAGCCTGCCCTGGGACGGTCAAGAGACCCAGTACTTC
CDR3aa: CASSLPWDGQETQYF
v_gene: TRBV3-1
j_gene: TRBJ2-5
d_gene: -
abundance: few

CDR3nt: TGTGCCAGCAGCGTGAGTCTACGCGGGGAGGACACCGGGGAGCTGTTTTTT
CDR3aa: CASSVSLRGEDTGELFF
v_gene: TRBV9
j_gene: TRBJ2-2
d_gene: -
abundance: -

CDR3nt: TGTGCCAGCTCACCCCTTGAAGACAACAATGAGCAGTTCTTC
CDR3aa: CASSPLEDNNEQFF
v_gene: TRBV18
j_gene: TRBJ2-1
d_gene: -
abundance: few

CDR3nt: TGCAGTGCTCGGGCCTTCATAAATGAGCAGTTCTTC
CDR3aa: CSARAFINEQFF
v_gene: TRBV20-1
j_gene: TRBJ2-1
d_gene: -
abundance: -

CDR3nt: TGTGCCAGCAGCCAACGGACGGGAGTAACTAATGAAAAACTGTTTTTT
CDR3aa: CASSQRTGVTNEKLFF
v_gene: TRBV3-1
j_gene: TRBJ1-4
d_gene: -
abundance: many

CDR3nt: TGCGCCAGCAGCCAAGAATCGGGGGTGAATTCACCCCTCCACTTT
CDR3aa: CASSQESGVNSPLHF
v_gene: TRBV4-3
j_gene: TRBJ1-6
d_gene: -
abundance: few